The TCR beta chain under discussion was sequenced for a study of vaccination and CD4 T cells after COVID-19. At the level of the study: Nasal swab PCR identified SARS-CoV-2 in the convalescent patients, of whom several were mild and one severe. Post-vaccine sampling followed dose two by a median 72 days (range 14 to 241). Stimulation of cells relied on overlapping spike peptides derived from SARS-CoV-2, HCoV-NL63, HCoV-OC43 and HCoV-229E. Study-wide results and caveats: With convalescent patients, a median about 84% of reactive clones emerged solely after vaccination.

The Oncomine TCR Beta short-read assay generated sequence data from the DNA of cultured CD4+ T cells. TCRdb re-called the PCR reads through MiXCR, storing one row per CDR3 protein. The sample contains fewer than 16,000 distinct CDR3 sequences, about half of which appear only once. The treatment: approximately 10-day PBMC culture with coronavirus spike peptide pools or control peptides (ViraFEST assay). Comment on this clonotype: The antigen is not known.

V trimming: 6 bases; J trimming: 0 bases; junction bases outside the gene matches: 10. The germline CDR1 and CDR2 sequences are LNHDA and SQIVND (reference sequence). CDR3 size: 16 residues. Sequenced sample: CD4+ T cells from blood, cultured in vitro. The clonotype originates from a human donor who had recovered from COVID-19. V and J are TRBV19 and TRBJ1-1; 7 bases match TRBD1. The CDR3 loop reads CASSHPFRGLNTEAFF. The CDR3 DNA reads TGTGCCAGTAGCCACCCTTTTAGGGGGCTGAACACTGAAGCTTTCTTT. The whole variable domain, filled in from reference TRBV19 and TRBJ1-1, reads DGGITQSPKYLFRKEGQNVTLSCEQNLNHDAMYWYRQDPGQGLRLIYYSQIVNDFQKGDIAEGYSVSREKKESFPLTVTSAQKNPTAFYLCASSHPFRGLNTEAFFGQGTRLTVV.